This record concerns one TCR beta chain sequence. Antigen: not known. Germline CDR1 reads MNHEY; CDR2 reads SVGAGI. The CDR3 length is 13 residues. Trimming took 0 bases from V and 4 from J, leaving 6 bases between them. This sample is part of a study of T cell responses to AZD1222 COVID-19 vaccine. Overall study results and limits: At baseline, just 6 or 7 AZD1222 recipients tested seropositive. Dominant at 160-218 and 743-854, vaccine-associated CD4 TCRs also spanned spike. No day 14 peak samples; only post-peak repertoires were characterized.

Assay used: immunoSEQ multiplex PCR; TCRdb lists only in-frame clones, some missing. This table has about 180,000 clones, roughly 94% appearing once. The material was peripheral blood, obtained 28 days after the second AZD1222 dose. The receptor was isolated from an adult who received the AZD1222 COVID-19 vaccine. J is TRBJ1-1 and V is TRBV6-5, with D unclear. The CDR3 protein is CASSYSKATEAFF. The CDR3 DNA sequence: TGTGCCAGCAGTTACTCGAAGGCCACTGAAGCTTTCTTT.